Shown below are 21 T cell receptor beta chains from a single sample sequenced in a study of response to subunit inactivated influenza vaccine. TCRdb ran MiXCR on the RT-PCR reads and lists one entry per CDR3 protein. The table includes approximately 230,000 distinct CDR3 sequences, 10% to 15% detected once. Sequenced here: non-naive T cells sorted from PBMCs, sampled roughly 15 days before vaccination. These receptors were collected from a man in his forties or fifties who received an inactivated influenza vaccine.

This clonotype has a handful of counts. This chain links TRBV6-2 or TRBV6-3 with TRBJ2-7; TRBD2 might be the D (5 bases). Germline V gene data show CDR1 as MNHEY and CDR2 as SVGEGT. The CDR3 is made up of 14 amino acids. V was pared by 7 bases and J by 7 bases, with 20 bases between. This CDR3 is CASNKRTGRGEQYF. The CDR3 DNA follows: TGTGCCAGCAATAAAAGGACGGGCCGGGGAGAGCAGTACTTC.

This clonotype was counted at least ten times. The genes are TRBV6-2 or TRBV6-3 and TRBJ2-7, with D uncertain. This CDR3 contains 11 residues. Trimming cost V 5 bases and J 3 bases, with 5 bases left between them. Germline V gene sequence: CDR1 MNHEY, CDR2 SVGEGT. CDR3 sequence reads: CASSPYYEQYF. For the CDR3, the DNA is TGTGCCAGCAGTCCTTACTACGAGCAGTACTTC.

The rearrangement joins TRBV20-1 to TRBJ2-3; no clear D. V gave up 5 bases and J gave up 4 bases, with 16 bases separating them. Germline assignment: CDR1 DFQATT and CDR2 SNEGSKA (reference sequence). The CDR3 is made up of 14 amino acids. This CDR3 reads CSAPLGLGADTQYF. The CDR3 DNA is TGCAGTGCTCCCCTAGGGCTTGGGGCAGATACGCAGTATTTT.

The CDR3 coding sequence is TGCGCCAGCAGTGAAACTAGCGGGAACTCTGGGGCCAACGTCCTGACTTTC. Its protein is CASSETSGNSGANVLTF. This rearrangement joins TRBV10-2 to TRBJ2-6; 10 nucleotides agree with TRBD2. Germline V gives CDR1 WSHSY, CDR2 SAAADI. CDR3 length equals 17 residues. V lost 3 bases, J lost 0 bases, and 2 bases stayed unmatched.

This clonotype was seen repeatedly, ten times or more. This rearrangement joins TRBV2 to TRBJ2-7; 10 nucleotides line up with TRBD2. V shed 8 bases, J shed 1 base, and the junction held 5 bases outside the gene matches. Germline V CDR1 and CDR2: SNHLY, FYNNEI. The CDR3 extends over 14 amino acids. The CDR3 sequence: CASFGLAASYEQYF. CDR3 DNA: TGTGCCAGCTTTGGACTAGCGGCTTCCTACGAGCAGTACTTC. Full variable domain (rest looked up from reference TRBV2 and TRBJ2-7): EPEVTQTPSHQVTQMGQEVILRCVPISNHLYFYWYRQILGQKVEFLVSFYNNEISEKSEIFDDQFSVERPDGSNFTLKIRSTKLEDSAMYFCASFGLAASYEQYFGPGTRLTVT.

This clonotype was picked up a small number of times. This chain connects TRBV7-2 to TRBJ2-7; TRBD1 agrees at 9 bases. J lost 4 bases, V lost 5 bases, and 9 bases had no gene match. The CDR3 is 15 amino acids. The germline CDR1 and CDR2 sequences are SGHTA and FQGNSA. The CDR3 spells CASSPSGTGLYEQYF. CDR3 DNA sequence: TGTGCCAGCAGCCCGTCCGGGACAGGGTTGTACGAGCAGTACTTC.

This chain uses TRBV4-3 with TRBJ2-7; D is possibly TRBD2 (7 bases). The CDR3 contains 15 residues. The germline V and J ends were trimmed by 5 bases and 2 bases, with 16 bases remaining between them. Germline V CDR1 and CDR2: LGHNA, YSLEER. As DNA, the CDR3 is TGCGCCAGCAGCGAGGTGGAGGGGGGGGCCTACGAGCAGTACTTC. Protein: CASSEVEGGAYEQYF.

This clonotype was seen more than once but under ten times. The V and J genes are TRBV5-1 and TRBJ2-5; 8 bases map to TRBD2. This CDR3 comprises 14 residues. Germline trimming cut 1 base from V and 5 bases from J; bases unmatched to any gene: 4. Germline V gives CDR1 SGHRS, CDR2 YFSETQ. The CDR3: CASSLNGREETQYF. CDR3 DNA sequence: TGCGCCAGCAGCTTGAACGGGAGGGAGGAGACCCAGTACTTC.

This clonotype was seen many times. The V call is TRBV15, the J call TRBJ2-1; no clear D gene. With 0 bases removed from V and 8 bases from J, the gap between germline ends came to 8 bases. In germline, CDR1 is LNHNV, CDR2 YYDKDF (reference sequence). The CDR3 has 13 amino acids. CDR3 in DNA: TGTGCCACCAGCAGAGATCTTGGATATGAGCAGTTCTTC. This codes for CATSRDLGYEQFF.

There are many counts of this clonotype. The chain employs TRBV5-1 and TRBJ2-3; D unclear. The germline CDR1 and CDR2 sequences are SGHRS and YFSETQ. This CDR3 has 12 residues. V was trimmed by 4 bases and J by 0 bases, leaving 3 bases between them. The DNA of the CDR3 is TGCGCCAGCAGCCAGAGCACAGATACGCAGTATTTT. Protein sequence: CASSQSTDTQYF.

This clonotype was counted only a few times. V and J are TRBV6-6 and TRBJ1-2, with TRBD1 identical over 7 bases. V was pared by 2 bases and J by 7 bases, with 1 base of the junction left unmatched. Germline V gene data show CDR1 as MNHNY and CDR2 as SVGAGI (reference sequence). CDR3 length: 12 residues. The CDR3 region has the DNA TGTGCCAGCAGTTACAAGGGGGCTGGCTACACCTTC. This sequence encodes CASSYKGAGYTF.

This clonotype was detected a few times. This chain joins TRBV12-3 or TRBV12-4 and TRBJ1-1; unclear D gene. This CDR3 has 13 amino acids. With 3 bases removed from V and 7 bases from J, the gap between germline ends came to 12 bases. CDR3 DNA sequence: TGTGCCAGCAGTTTTGAGAGTTGGGGTGAAGCTTTCTTT. Encoded protein: CASSFESWGEAFF.

The sample holds many counts of this clonotype. This chain joins TRBV9 and TRBJ2-3, with D perhaps matching TRBD1 (5 bases). Per the germline V gene, CDR1 is SGDLS and CDR2 is YYNGEE. The V and J ends lost 2 bases and 4 bases respectively, with 8 bases between them. The CDR3 consists of 13 residues. The CDR3 DNA reads TGTGCCAGCAGCGTCTTGACAGCAGATACGCAGTATTTT. Amino acid sequence: CASSVLTADTQYF.

This clonotype was found a few times. The V and J genes are TRBV15 and TRBJ1-1; 7 bases line up with TRBD1. Trimming at V came to 3 bases and at J to 0 bases, leaving 4 bases not matched to a gene. Germline loops: CDR1 LNHNV, CDR2 YYDKDF (reference sequence). This CDR3 region has 15 residues. The CDR3 sequence: CATSRMTGLNTEAFF. CDR3 sequence (DNA): TGTGCCACCAGCAGGATGACAGGGTTGAACACTGAAGCTTTCTTT.

This clonotype was observed many times. The chain links TRBV7-6 to TRBJ1-2; D might be TRBD1 (6 bases). Trimming removed 0 bases at V and 6 bases at J, with 11 bases between. Germline V gene sequence: CDR1 SGHVS, CDR2 FNYEAQ. The CDR3 has 14 residues. CDR3 nucleotide sequence: TGTGCCAGCAGCTTAGCGCAGGGGTTGGATGGCTACACCTTC. Its protein product is CASSLAQGLDGYTF.

The sample holds a few counts of this clonotype. The chain recombines TRBV5-1 with TRBJ2-7; D is perhaps TRBD1 (5 bases). V shed 5 bases and J shed 2 bases, with 17 bases lying between them. There are 15 residues in the CDR3. From germline, CDR1 is SGHRS and CDR2 YFSETQ. CDR3 sequence (DNA): TGCGCCAGCAGGGAAATTAGGGGCAAAGCCTACGAGCAGTACTTC. The encoded protein is CASREIRGKAYEQYF.

This clonotype was observed a few times. The CDR3 DNA sequence: TGCAGCGCCCTAGGGGCGGGGGAAAAACTGTTTTTT. It translates to CSALGAGEKLFF. This rearrangement joins TRBV29-1 to TRBJ1-4; perhaps TRBD1 as D (5 bases). Deletions cut 7 bases from V and 8 bases from J, with 14 bases between. The CDR3 sequence is 12 residues long. Germline-derived CDR1 and CDR2 are SQVTM and ANQGSEA.

The CDR3 spells CASAPRQGGRTDTQYF. In nucleotides, the CDR3 is TGTGCCAGCGCCCCCAGACAGGGAGGGCGCACAGATACGCAGTATTTT. The V call is TRBV18, the J call TRBJ2-3, with D perhaps matching TRBD1 or TRBD2 (7 bases each). With 8 bases removed from V and 1 base from J, the gap between germline ends came to 19 bases. Germline CDR1 is KGHSH and CDR2 is LQKENI. The CDR3 consists of 16 residues.

This clonotype was seen more than once but under ten times. V and J are TRBV28 and TRBJ2-3, with D possibly TRBD1 on 5 matching bases. Trimming took 2 bases from V and 4 from J, leaving 22 bases between them. The CDR3 has 18 amino acids. Germline-derived CDR1 and CDR2 are MDHEN and SYDVKM. The CDR3 region is CASSLGQQLLQGADTQYF. The CDR3 region has the DNA TGTGCCAGCAGTTTAGGGCAGCAGCTCCTCCAGGGCGCAGATACGCAGTATTTT.

The rearrangement links TRBV6-4 to TRBJ2-3; D is undetermined. Per the germline V gene, CDR1 is MRHNA and CDR2 is SNTAGT. The CDR3 has 14 amino acids. Trimming left V 6 bases short and J 2 bases short, with 12 bases between. CDR3 sequence reads: CASSPRPSTDTQYF. CDR3 nucleotides: TGTGCCAGCAGCCCCCGTCCGTCCACAGATACGCAGTATTTT.

The V gene is TRBV6-5, the J gene TRBJ2-3; D possibly uses TRBD1 or TRBD2 (5 bases each). CDR3 length: 17 residues. Germline V gives CDR1 MNHEY, CDR2 SVGAGI. V was pared by 4 bases and J by 1 base, with 18 bases between. CDR3 nucleotide sequence: TGTGCCAGCAGTTTATTTCCGGGACGAGAGGGCACAGATACGCAGTATTTT. This gives the protein CASSLFPGREGTDTQYF.